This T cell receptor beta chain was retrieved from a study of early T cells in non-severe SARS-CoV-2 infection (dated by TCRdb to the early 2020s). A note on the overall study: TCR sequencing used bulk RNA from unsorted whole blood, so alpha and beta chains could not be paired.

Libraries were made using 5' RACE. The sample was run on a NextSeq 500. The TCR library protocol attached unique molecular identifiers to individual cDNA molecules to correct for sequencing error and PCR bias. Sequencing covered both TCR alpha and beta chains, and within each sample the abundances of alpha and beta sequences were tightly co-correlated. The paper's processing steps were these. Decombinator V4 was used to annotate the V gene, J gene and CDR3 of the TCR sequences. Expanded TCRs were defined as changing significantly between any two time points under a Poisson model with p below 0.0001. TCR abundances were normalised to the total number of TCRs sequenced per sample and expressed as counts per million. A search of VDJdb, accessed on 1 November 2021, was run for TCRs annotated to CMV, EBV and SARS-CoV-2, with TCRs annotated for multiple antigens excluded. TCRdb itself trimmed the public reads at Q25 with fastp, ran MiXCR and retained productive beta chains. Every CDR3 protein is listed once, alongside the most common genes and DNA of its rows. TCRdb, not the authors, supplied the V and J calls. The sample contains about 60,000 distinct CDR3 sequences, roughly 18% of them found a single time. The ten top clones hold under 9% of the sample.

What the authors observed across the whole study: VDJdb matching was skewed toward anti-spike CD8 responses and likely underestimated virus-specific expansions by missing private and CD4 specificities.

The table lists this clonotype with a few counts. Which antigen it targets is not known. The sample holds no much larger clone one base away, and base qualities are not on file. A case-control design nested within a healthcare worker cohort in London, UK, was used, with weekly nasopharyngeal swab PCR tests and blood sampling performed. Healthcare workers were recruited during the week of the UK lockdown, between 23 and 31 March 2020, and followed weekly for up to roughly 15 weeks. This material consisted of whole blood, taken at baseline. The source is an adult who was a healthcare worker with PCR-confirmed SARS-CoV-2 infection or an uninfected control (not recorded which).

The CDR3 region: CASSIRGGAGAFF. Read as DNA, the sequence is TGTGCCAGCAGCATAAGAGGGGGCGCCGGAGCTTTCTTT. Rearrangement joined TRBV12-3 or TRBV12-4 to TRBJ1-1, with 7 bases in between that match TRBD1. Inclusive of the bounding cysteine and phenylalanine, the CDR3 is 13 residues long. CDR3 DNA only is kept here, 39 bases in frame from base 1. Relative to germline, V is missing 6 bases and J is missing 10 bases, with 11 bases of the junction outside any gene match.